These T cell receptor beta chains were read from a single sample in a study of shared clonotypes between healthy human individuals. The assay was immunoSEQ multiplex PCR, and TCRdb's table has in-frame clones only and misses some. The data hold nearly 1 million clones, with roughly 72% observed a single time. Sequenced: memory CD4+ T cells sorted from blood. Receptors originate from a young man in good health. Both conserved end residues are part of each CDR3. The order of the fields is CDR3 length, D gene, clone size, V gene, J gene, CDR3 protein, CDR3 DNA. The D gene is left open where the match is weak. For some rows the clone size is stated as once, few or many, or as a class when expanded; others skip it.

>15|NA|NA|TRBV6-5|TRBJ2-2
CASRIAATLAGELFF
TGTGCCAGCAGGATAGCGGCGACCTTGGCCGGGGAGCTGTTTTTT
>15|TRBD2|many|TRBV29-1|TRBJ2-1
CSVTRGTSGFNEQFF
TGCAGCGTTACGAGAGGGACTAGTGGATTTAATGAGCAGTTCTTC
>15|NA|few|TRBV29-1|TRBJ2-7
CSVYNHTGISYEQYF
TGCAGCGTATATAATCACACAGGGATTTCCTACGAGCAGTACTTC
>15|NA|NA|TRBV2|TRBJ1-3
CASSQIGGVGNTIYF
TGTGCCAGCAGCCAAATCGGGGGCGTTGGAAACACCATATATTTT
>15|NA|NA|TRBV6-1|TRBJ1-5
CASTRLTISNQPQHF
TGTGCCAGCACCCGGTTGACTATTAGCAATCAGCCCCAGCATTTT
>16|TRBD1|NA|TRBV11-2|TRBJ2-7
CASSLTPRGLSYEQYF
TGTGCCAGCAGCTTAACCCCCAGGGGGCTCTCCTACGAGCAGTACTTC
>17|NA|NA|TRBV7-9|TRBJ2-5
CASSLYVSDGAGETQYF
TGTGCCAGCAGCTTATACGTCAGCGATGGGGCAGGGGAGACCCAGTACTTC
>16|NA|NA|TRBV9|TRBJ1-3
CASSEGGQISGNTIYF
TGTGCCAGCAGCGAGGGGGGACAAATCTCTGGAAACACCATATATTTT
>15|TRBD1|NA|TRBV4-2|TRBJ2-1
CASSLGTGTANEQFF
TGTGCCAGCAGCCTCGGGACAGGGACAGCCAATGAGCAGTTCTTC
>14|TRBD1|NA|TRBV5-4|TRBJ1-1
CASSGQGGVSEAFF
TGTGCCAGCAGCGGACAGGGTGGGGTGTCTGAAGCTTTCTTT
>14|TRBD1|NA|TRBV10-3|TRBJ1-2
CAIRGDRAPGGYTF
TGTGCCATCAGGGGGGACAGGGCCCCGGGTGGCTACACCTTC
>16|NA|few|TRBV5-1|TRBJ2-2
CASSKVGRGNTGELFF
TGCGCCAGCAGCAAGGTTGGGCGGGGAAACACCGGGGAGCTGTTTTTT
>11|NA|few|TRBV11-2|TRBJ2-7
CASSLAYEQYF
TGTGCCAGCAGCTTAGCCTACGAGCAGTACTTC
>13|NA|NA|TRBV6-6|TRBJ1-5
CASSYSVGQPQHF
TGTGCCAGCAGTTACTCAGTGGGACAGCCCCAGCATTTT
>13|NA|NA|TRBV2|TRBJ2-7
CASSESQKGEQYF
TGTGCCAGCAGTGAGTCGCAGAAGGGCGAGCAGTACTTC
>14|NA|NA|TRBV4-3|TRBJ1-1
CASSQGQVYTEAFF
TGCGCCAGCAGCCAAGGGCAGGTATACACTGAAGCTTTCTTT
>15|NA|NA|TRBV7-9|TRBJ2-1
CASSLTRSSYNEQFF
TGTGCCAGCAGCTTAACGAGGAGCTCCTACAATGAGCAGTTCTTC